This entry is about one T cell receptor beta chain. Its target is unknown. The data are from a study of T cells after yellow fever vaccination. On the study more broadly: Fractions of low cell number were prepared using SMART-Seq v4 Ultra Low Input. Study-wide results and limits: Once the booster was given, most primary-vaccination clones reappeared, at more than 95% for CD4 and over 85% for CD8.

UMIs and a universal primer site were added when TCR cDNA was made by 5'RACE template switching. One entry per CDR3 protein, called by TCRdb with MiXCR from the 5' RACE reads. The sample holds under 300,000 distinct CDR3 sequences, roughly 6.8% seen once. Germline assignment: CDR1 LGHNA and CDR2 YSLEER. V lost 4 bases, J lost 0 bases, and 14 bases lay in between. The CDR3 contains 16 residues. Sequenced here: CD4+ T cells sorted from PBMCs, sampled on the day of the yellow fever booster vaccination. This rearrangement joins TRBV4-3 to TRBJ2-3; D not certain. This receptor was identified in a man younger than 45 who received the YFV17D yellow fever vaccine. CDR3 sequence reads: CASSPLLWASTDTQYF. CDR3 coding DNA: TGCGCCAGCAGCCCCCTTTTGTGGGCTAGCACAGATACGCAGTATTTT.